Listed below are T cell receptor beta chains from one sample, sequenced in a study of T cells expressing NK-cell markers. TCRdb reprocessed the 5' RACE reads; each CDR3 protein has one entry and no DNA is given. This repertoire includes 300,000 to 500,000 distinct CDR3 sequences. Sequencing input: blood T cells: a sorted CD56 or NKG2C T cell subset, CD4+ or CD8+ T cells, or bulk PBMC T cells (not recorded which). The receptors were gathered from a woman between 50 and 59 years old in good health. Both conserved end residues are part of each CDR3. The order of the fields is CDR3 length, V gene, J gene, CDR3 protein.

>14|TRBV6-1|TRBJ1-1
CASTRTGRDTEAFF
>15|TRBV5-1|TRBJ2-1
CASSSRGFPYNEQFF
>15|TRBV6-2/TRBV6-3|TRBJ2-1
CASSKLGVAGNEQFF
>14|TRBV3-1|TRBJ2-3
CASSHDGATDTQYF
>14|TRBV12-3/TRBV12-4|TRBJ2-7
CASSLASGRLEQYF
>15|TRBV11-3|TRBJ2-2
CASSVSITNTGELFF
>15|TRBV11-2|TRBJ1-4
CASSLVGRGGEKLFF
>21|TRBV6-5|TRBJ2-2
CASSWLGSSGRGDGDSGELFF
>13|TRBV5-1|TRBJ1-2
CASSAEVIYGYTF
>16|TRBV6-6|TRBJ1-5
CASSYARGAGDQPQHF
>14|TRBV3-1|TRBJ2-3
CASSPRLVSDTQYF
>15|TRBV20-1|TRBJ2-1
CSARNPSGSIYEQFF
>17|TRBV24-1|TRBJ1-2
CATSDGQGPGPNYGYTF
>13|TRBV12-3/TRBV12-4|TRBJ1-1
CASSLGQGASTFF
>11|TRBV2|TRBJ2-2
CASLVTGELFF
>18|TRBV28|TRBJ1-5
CASSQPGTRHYSNQPQHF
>14|TRBV6-1|TRBJ1-2
CASSRTPDGFGYTF
>19|TRBV10-3|TRBJ2-3
CAISEYGLAGGSSTDTQYF
>16|TRBV4-1|TRBJ1-3
CASSQGQRGVGNTIYF
>16|TRBV18|TRBJ1-5
CASSPSRDSKNQPQHF
>15|TRBV7-7|TRBJ1-1
CASSLNAGQNTEAFF
>13|TRBV6-5|TRBJ2-3
CASSYSSGVRQYF
>16|TRBV11-2|TRBJ2-3
CASTLVGPPPRGTQYF
>17|TRBV6-6|TRBJ2-7
CASSYYLLAGGSGEQYF
>15|TRBV5-1|TRBJ1-5
CASSLGGPQKQPQHF
>14|TRBV29-1|TRBJ2-1
CSAYGVQGVSEQFF
>14|TRBV10-3|TRBJ2-2
CAISESVNTGELFF
>17|TRBV27|TRBJ2-3
CASSSSSGTRWTDTQYF
>13|TRBV24-1|TRBJ2-1
CATSVAGYNEQFF
>13|TRBV29-1|TRBJ1-1
CSVGTGINTEAFF
>15|TRBV30|TRBJ2-7
CAWSKARSSKYEQYF
>11|TRBV30|TRBJ2-1
CAWTRGNEQFF
>13|TRBV7-6|TRBJ1-2
CASSFGTGDGYTF
>17|TRBV4-1|TRBJ2-1
CASSQDSGLAGVDEQFF
>14|TRBV5-1|TRBJ2-1
CASSFGGENNEQFF
>14|TRBV29-1|TRBJ1-3
CSVETDGSGNTIYF